The 27 T cell receptor beta chains in this list originate from one sample, sequenced in a study of neurological immune-mediated disorders. From the 5' RACE reads, TCRdb called clonotypes with MiXCR, one entry per CDR3 protein. The table has fewer than 75,000 distinct CDR3 sequences, 4.5% seen once. Sequenced sample: PBMCs. Receptors were obtained from a man aged 30 to 39 with multiple sclerosis.

The chain uses TRBV5-1 and TRBJ2-3; TRBD1 matches at 8 bases. Germline V CDR1 and CDR2: SGHRS, YFSETQ. The CDR3 runs 17 residues. Trimming removed 0 bases from V and 4 bases from J; junction bases left unmatched: 10. CDR3 region: CASSLDQGAISADTQYF. The DNA of the CDR3 is TGCGCCAGCAGCTTGGATCAGGGGGCAATCTCCGCAGATACGCAGTATTTT.

This clonotype was detected many times. The chain employs TRBV20-1 and TRBJ1-2, with D possibly matching TRBD1 (6 bases). V shed 3 bases and J shed 8 bases, with 19 bases lying between them. Germline V CDR1 and CDR2: DFQATT, SNEGSKA (reference sequence). The CDR3 length is 14 residues. CDR3 amino acids: CSASELRQVSGYTF. In DNA form, the CDR3 reads TGCAGTGCTAGCGAGCTCCGACAGGTTTCCGGCTACACCTTC.

This clonotype was seen at least ten times. The chain carries TRBV10-3 and TRBJ2-7, with D unresolved. Per the germline V gene, CDR1 is ENHRY and CDR2 is SYGVKD. CDR3 length: 13 residues. V was clipped by 4 bases and J by 7 bases, with 14 bases between them. CDR3 protein: CAISADLLREQYV. The DNA of the CDR3 is TGTGCCATCAGTGCGGACCTCCTCCGGGAGCAGTACGTC.

On this clonotype itself: A much larger clone lies one base from this, so it may be a read error. The chain links TRBV5-1 to TRBJ1-1; D uncertain. CDR3 size: 13 residues. Germline CDR1 reads SGHRS; CDR2 reads YFSETQ. V was shortened by 4 bases and J by 1 base, with 8 bases between the two germline ends. This chain's CDR3 is CASSPEQNTEAFF. In nucleotides, the CDR3 is TGCGCCAGCAGCCCTGAACAGAACACTGAAGCTTTCTTT. The complete variable domain, with remaining parts taken from reference TRBV5-1 and TRBJ1-1, reads KAGVTQTPRYLIKTRGQQVTLSCSPISGHRSVSWYQQTPGQGLQFLFEYFSETQRNKGNFPGRFSGRQFSNSRSEMNVSTLELGDSALYLCASSPEQNTEAFFGQGTRLTVV.

V and J are TRBV5-1 and TRBJ1-6; D may be TRBD1 (5 bases). Trimming pared 4 bases from V and 0 bases from J, leaving 11 bases between. Per germline, CDR1 SGHRS and CDR2 YFSETQ. There are 16 residues in the CDR3. The CDR3 DNA follows: TGCGCCAGCAGCCACAGGTCGAGCTCCTATAATTCACCCCTCCACTTT. It yields the protein CASSHRSSSYNSPLHF.

In its sample, this clonotype was seen many times. The chain has TRBV27 and TRBJ1-1; the D gene is possibly TRBD1 (6 bases). V was clipped by 6 bases and J by 5 bases, with 16 bases between them. The CDR3 extends over 14 amino acids. Germline V gene data show CDR1 as MNHEY and CDR2 as SMNVEV (reference sequence). CDR3 sequence: CASRPQGGRTEAFF. The CDR3 DNA follows: TGTGCCAGCAGACCCCAAGGGGGGAGGACTGAAGCTTTCTTT.

This clonotype was counted at least ten times. This chain connects TRBV9 to TRBJ2-2; tentatively, D is TRBD1 or TRBD2 (7 bases each). V lost 5 bases and J lost 2, with 16 bases in between. Germline CDR1 and CDR2: SGDLS and YYNGEE. This CDR3 contains 16 residues. The CDR3 sequence: CASRDGEGANTGELFF. In DNA form, the CDR3 reads TGTGCCAGCAGGGACGGGGAGGGGGCAAACACCGGGGAGCTGTTTTTT.

This clonotype turned up a few times. The chain is built from TRBV5-1 and TRBJ2-5; D remains ambiguous. CDR1 is SGHRS and CDR2 is YFSETQ in the germline V gene. Trimming pared 2 bases from V and 3 bases from J, leaving 11 bases between. This CDR3 has 14 amino acids. For the CDR3, the DNA is TGCGCCAGCAGCTTAGGCCCTACCGAAGAGACCCAGTACTTC. Protein: CASSLGPTEETQYF.

This clonotype was found many times. The chain joins TRBV12-3 or TRBV12-4 to TRBJ1-2; perhaps TRBD1 as D (5 bases). The CDR3 has 15 residues. V lost 7 bases and J lost 2, with 17 bases in between. The CDR3 sequence is CASTYSGTGNYGYTF. CDR3 coding DNA: TGTGCCAGCACCTATTCAGGGACGGGGAACTATGGCTACACCTTC.

This clonotype was counted only a few times. V is TRBV3-1 and J is TRBJ1-1, with TRBD1 as a possible D gene (5 bases). The germline V gene has CDR1 LGHDT and CDR2 YNNKEL (reference sequence). This CDR3 contains 16 residues. Trimming pared 0 bases from V and 1 base from J, leaving 12 bases between. The CDR3 sequence is CASSQESGTENTEAFF. The CDR3 region has the DNA TGTGCCAGCAGCCAAGAATCGGGGACTGAGAACACTGAAGCTTTCTTT.

This clonotype has a count of ten or more. The chain carries TRBV20-1 and TRBJ1-5; tentative D call: TRBD1 (6 bases). The ends were cut back, 2 bases at V and 2 bases at J, with 19 bases in the middle. The CDR3 covers 17 residues. Germline-derived CDR1 and CDR2 are DFQATT and SNEGSKA (reference sequence). The CDR3 coding sequence is TGCAGTGCTAGACCCCAATTCGGGGGCCTGGGCAATCAGCCCCAGCATTTT. This translates into CSARPQFGGLGNQPQHF.

The genes are TRBV5-1 and TRBJ2-4; D is possibly TRBD1 or TRBD2 (5 bases each). V was shortened by 0 bases and J by 8 bases, with 9 bases between the two germline ends. The CDR3 sequence is 13 residues long. Germline V gene lookup returns CDR1 SGHRS and CDR2 YFSETQ. The CDR3 coding sequence is TGCGCCAGCAGCTTGGTGGGGGACGACATTCAGTACTTC. This translates into CASSLVGDDIQYF.

This clonotype was seen more than once but under ten times. This sequence joins TRBV2 and TRBJ2-3, with a weak D call TRBD2 (7 bases). The CDR3 covers 13 residues. Trimming took off 11 bases at V and 6 bases at J, with 18 bases between the two ends. Germline CDR1 reads SNHLY; CDR2 reads FYNNEI. The CDR3 loop is CAGLGGPSDTQYF. The CDR3 DNA sequence: TGTGCCGGCTTGGGGGGGCCCTCGGATACGCAGTATTTT.

This clonotype has ten or more counts. The chain is built from TRBV11-2 and TRBJ2-3; D not resolved. V was clipped by 1 base and J by 1 base, with 6 bases between them. This CDR3 contains 14 residues. Germline assignment: CDR1 SGHAT and CDR2 FQNNGV. CDR3: CASSLVGRTDTQYF. CDR3 bases: TGTGCCAGCAGCTTAGTCGGGCGCACAGATACGCAGTATTTT. Full variable domain (remainder filled in from reference TRBV11-2 and TRBJ2-3): EAGVAQSPRYKIIEKRQSVAFWCNPISGHATLYWYQQILGQGPKLLIQFQNNGVVDDSQLPKDRFSAERLKGVDSTLKIQPAKLEDSAVYLCASSLVGRTDTQYFGPGTRLTVL.

In this sample, this clonotype turned up a few times. J is TRBJ2-1 and V is TRBV29-1; 8 bases match TRBD1. The CDR3 covers 14 residues. V lost 7 bases, J lost 0 bases, and 5 bases stayed unmatched. Looked up from germline, CDR1 is SQVTM and CDR2 is ANQGSEA. DNA for the CDR3: TGCAGCGCCCTAGGACAGGGCTCCTACAATGAGCAGTTCTTC. This codes for CSALGQGSYNEQFF.

This clonotype came up many times. The genes are TRBV20-1 and TRBJ1-2, with D perhaps matching TRBD1 (6 bases). Germline V gives CDR1 DFQATT, CDR2 SNEGSKA (reference sequence). Deletions cut 2 bases from V and 8 bases from J, with 24 bases between. The CDR3 contains 16 residues. The CDR3 DNA is TGCAGTGCTAGATCCCTTGGGGGGGCATCGGTGGGCGGCTACACCTTC. Amino acids: CSARSLGGASVGGYTF.

This clonotype came up many times. V and J are TRBV7-9 and TRBJ2-3; 7 bases map to TRBD2. The CDR3 runs to 12 residues. In germline, CDR1 is SEHNR, CDR2 FQNEAQ (reference sequence). The J segment lost 5 bases and the V segment lost 4 bases, leaving 0 bases of the junction unmatched. CDR3: CASSSGGDTQYF. The DNA for the CDR3 is TGTGCCAGCAGCTCGGGGGGAGATACGCAGTATTTT.

This clonotype was counted at least ten times. The rearrangement links TRBV6-1 to TRBJ1-1; D is uncertain. Germline V gene data show CDR1 as MNHNS and CDR2 as SASEGT. V lost 4 bases and J lost 1, with 10 bases in between. This CDR3 comprises 14 residues. CDR3 sequence reads: CASSVGTKNTEAFF. The CDR3 DNA sequence: TGTGCCAGCAGTGTAGGTACTAAGAACACTGAAGCTTTCTTT.

The chain links TRBV10-1 to TRBJ2-7; no clear D gene. The germline gives CDR1 WNHNN, CDR2 SYGVQD (reference sequence). The V end was cut by 4 bases, the J end by 3 bases, with 10 bases between. CDR3 length: 13 residues. The DNA of the CDR3 is TGCGCCAGCAGTGCGACGGATAACTACGAGCAGTACTTC. It translates to CASSATDNYEQYF.

This clonotype was observed a handful of times. This sequence joins TRBV10-3 and TRBJ1-6; D unclear. The V gene's germline CDR1 is ENHRY and CDR2 SYGVKD. CDR3 size: 15 residues. V was trimmed by 2 bases and J by 15 bases, leaving 20 bases between them. CDR3 sequence (DNA): TGTGCCATCAGTGAGCGCCGGGAAACCTATTCTGGCCTCCACTTT. As protein: CAISERRETYSGLHF.

This clonotype turned up a few times. The chain uses TRBV7-9 and TRBJ1-2; 8 bases match TRBD1. J lost 8 bases, V lost 4 bases, and 6 bases had no gene match. Germline V gives CDR1 SEHNR, CDR2 FQNEAQ (reference sequence). The CDR3 loop spans 13 amino acids. CDR3 coding DNA: TGTGCCAGCAGCTCGCCAGGGGGCGAAGGCTACACCTTC. Amino acid sequence: CASSSPGGEGYTF.

The sample holds many counts of this clonotype. The chain couples TRBV28 to TRBJ2-7, with TRBD2 matching 7 bases. The length of the CDR3 is 15 residues. Germline values: CDR1 MDHEN, CDR2 SYDVKM. Trimming removed 3 bases from V and 2 bases from J; junction bases left unmatched: 7. CDR3 sequence: CASSFSRLATYEQYF. CDR3 bases: TGTGCCAGCAGTTTTTCACGACTAGCAACCTACGAGCAGTACTTC. The full variable domain, with the rest looked up from reference TRBV28 and TRBJ2-7, is DVKVTQSSRYLVKRTGEKVFLECVQDMDHENMFWYRQDPGLGLRLIYFSYDVKMKEKGDIPEGYSVSREKKERFSLILESASTNQTSMYLCASSFSRLATYEQYFGPGTRLTVT.

This clonotype was picked up many times. The CDR3 DNA reads as TGCAGTGCTAGAGACCGGACAGGAGCGAATTATGGCTACACCTTC. It specifies CSARDRTGANYGYTF. The J gene is TRBJ1-2, the V gene TRBV20-1; TRBD1 matches at 7 bases. CDR1 and CDR2 (germline): DFQATT, SNEGSKA (reference sequence). The CDR3 loop spans 15 amino acids. V shed 0 bases, J shed 5 bases, and the junction held 9 bases outside the gene matches.

Regarding this clonotype: A much more abundant neighbour one base away suggests this may be a read error. The rearrangement uses TRBV20-1 and TRBJ2-7, with 13 bases that match TRBD2. The CDR3 totals 19 residues. The J segment lost 2 bases and the V segment lost 2 bases, leaving 15 bases of the junction unmatched. CDR1 is DFQATT, CDR2 SNEGSKA, per germline (reference sequence). CDR3 in amino acids: CSARSTSGGAAPSPYEQYF. CDR3 DNA sequence: TGCAGTGCTAGAAGTACTAGCGGGGGGGCCGCTCCGTCGCCCTACGAGCAGTACTTC.

Only one count was recorded for this clonotype. A read error may explain this, as a much larger clone is one base away. The chain joins TRBV6-5 to TRBJ1-1; TRBD1 might be the D (6 bases). The germline V gene has CDR1 MNHEY and CDR2 SVGAGI. The CDR3 consists of 15 residues. In nucleotides, the CDR3 is TGTGCCATCAGTTACTCGGGGGGGGGCCGGGCTGAAGCTTTCTTT. Protein product: CAISYSGGGRAEAFF.

J is TRBJ2-5 and V is TRBV3-1; TRBD2 might be the D (5 bases). Trimming took 6 bases from V and 7 from J, leaving 15 bases between them. This CDR3 is built from 13 residues. Germline CDR1 is LGHDT and CDR2 is YNNKEL (reference sequence). The CDR3 region has the DNA TGTGCCAGCAGACATACGACTACCGGGACCCAGTACTTC. This encodes CASRHTTTGTQYF.

This clonotype was counted at least ten times. V and J are TRBV15 and TRBJ2-7; TRBD2 is a possible D gene (6 bases). Per the germline V gene, CDR1 is LNHNV and CDR2 is YYDKDF (reference sequence). The germline V and J ends were trimmed by 6 bases and 2 bases, with 14 bases remaining between them. The CDR3 contains 14 residues. The DNA of the CDR3 is TGTGCCACCAGGGGACTTCTGCTTACCTACGAGCAGTACTTC. As protein: CATRGLLLTYEQYF.